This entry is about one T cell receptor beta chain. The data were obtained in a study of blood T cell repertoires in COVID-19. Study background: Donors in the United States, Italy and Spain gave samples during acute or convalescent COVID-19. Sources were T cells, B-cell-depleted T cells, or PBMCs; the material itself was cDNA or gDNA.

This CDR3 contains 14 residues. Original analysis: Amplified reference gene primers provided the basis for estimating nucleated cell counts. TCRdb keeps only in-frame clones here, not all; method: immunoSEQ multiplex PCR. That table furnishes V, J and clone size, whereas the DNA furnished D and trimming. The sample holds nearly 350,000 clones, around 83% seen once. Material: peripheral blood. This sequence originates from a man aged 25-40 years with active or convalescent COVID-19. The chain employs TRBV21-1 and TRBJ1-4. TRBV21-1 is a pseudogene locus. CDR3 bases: TGTGCCAGCAGCAAAATCGGGGGACGGGAAAAACTGTTTTTT. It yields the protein CASSKIGGREKLFF.